The rows below give T cell receptor beta chains drawn from one sample of a study of tumor-infiltrating lymphocytes in oesophageal squamous cell carcinoma. TCRdb reprocessed the PCR reads via MiXCR and lists one record per CDR3 protein. Counted here are some 25,000 distinct CDR3 sequences, under 50% occurring once; the ten biggest clones make up 23%. Material for sequencing was esophageal tumor tissue. Receptor source: a male donor with esophageal squamous cell carcinoma. Each CDR3 is given with its conserved first and last residue. Each record gives: J gene, D gene, V gene, clone size, CDR3 DNA, CDR3 protein. A D gene is named only where the DNA matches it firmly. Rows may omit the clone size; those that give it use once, few, many or a size class.

J: TRBJ2-3; D: TRBD2; V: TRBV7-3; size: -; DNA: TGTGCCAAAGAGCGGGGCCTACCCACAGATACGCAGTATTTT; CDR3: CAKERGLPTDTQYF
J: TRBJ2-5; D: -; V: TRBV5-6; size: -; DNA: TGTGCCAGCAGCTTGGGACATTCAGAGACCCAGTACTTC; CDR3: CASSLGHSETQYF
J: TRBJ2-5; D: -; V: TRBV29-1; size: -; DNA: TGCAGCGTTGAGTCAGTCGACAGTGCGACCCAGTACTTC; CDR3: CSVESVDSATQYF
J: TRBJ2-1; D: -; V: TRBV7-2; size: -; DNA: TGTGCCAGCAGCTTAGGTGTGAGGGGCCAGAATGAGCAGTTCTTC; CDR3: CASSLGVRGQNEQFF
J: TRBJ2-7; D: -; V: TRBV19; size: few; DNA: TGTGCCAGTAGTATTCAGGGGTCTCTCTACGAGCAGTACTTC; CDR3: CASSIQGSLYEQYF
J: TRBJ2-7; D: TRBD2; V: TRBV25-1; size: -; DNA: TGTGCCAGCAATGTGGCGGGAGGAGTCGGTGAGCAGTACTTC; CDR3: CASNVAGGVGEQYF
J: TRBJ2-5; D: -; V: TRBV2; size: few; DNA: TGTGCCAGCAGTGGGGAAAAAGAGACCCAGTACTTC; CDR3: CASSGEKETQYF
J: TRBJ2-3; D: -; V: TRBV12-2; size: many; DNA: TGTGCAAGTCGCTTAGATGACCTCCGAGATACGCAGTATTTT; CDR3: CASRLDDLRDTQYF
J: TRBJ2-7; D: -; V: TRBV28; size: few; DNA: TGTGCCAGCAGTTTAAGGGGGACGTCATCCTACGAGCAGTACTTC; CDR3: CASSLRGTSSYEQYF
J: TRBJ2-1; D: -; V: TRBV7-6; size: medium-sized; DNA: TGTGCCAGCAGCCCAGGGGGGGGGCTAGGTGAGCAGTTCTTC; CDR3: CASSPGGGLGEQFF
J: TRBJ2-1; D: TRBD2; V: TRBV12-3/TRBV12-4; size: once; DNA: TGTGCCAGCAGTTTGTGGGGGGAGGGTTACAATGAGCAGTTCTTC; CDR3: CASSLWGEGYNEQFF
J: TRBJ2-1; D: -; V: TRBV7-3; size: once; DNA: TGTGCCAGCAGCTTAATAGGCACTAGTGAGCAGTTCTTC; CDR3: CASSLIGTSEQFF
J: TRBJ2-3; D: -; V: TRBV7-2; size: once; DNA: TGTGCCAGCAGCTTAGGAGTATCCATAGATACGCAGTATTTT; CDR3: CASSLGVSIDTQYF
J: TRBJ2-1; D: TRBD1; V: TRBV27; size: many; DNA: TGTGCCAGCAGAAACAGGGGTCTTTCCTACAATGAGCAGTTCTTC; CDR3: CASRNRGLSYNEQFF
J: TRBJ2-7; D: TRBD1; V: TRBV18; size: many; DNA: TGTGCCAGCTCACCGCGAGCACTCGGACAGGTTGGGTACGAGCAGTACTTC; CDR3: CASSPRALGQVGYEQYF
J: TRBJ2-7; D: TRBD1; V: TRBV2; size: few; DNA: TGTGCCAGCAGTGGAGGGACAGAAGGGCCTAAGCAGTACTTC; CDR3: CASSGGTEGPKQYF
J: TRBJ2-1; D: TRBD2; V: TRBV7-2; size: few; DNA: TGTGCCAGCAGCTTAACCGGCGCGGGAGCGGGCTATGAGCAGTTCTTC; CDR3: CASSLTGAGAGYEQFF
J: TRBJ2-3; D: -; V: TRBV10-2; size: medium-sized; DNA: TGCGCCAGCAGTGAGCAGATCAGGTATACGCAGTATTTT; CDR3: CASSEQIRYTQYF
J: TRBJ2-5; D: -; V: TRBV7-2; size: medium-sized; DNA: TGTGCCAGCAGCTCCGACAGAGTAAGGCTAGGAGAGACCCAGTACTTC; CDR3: CASSSDRVRLGETQYF
J: TRBJ2-1; D: TRBD2; V: TRBV5-1; size: many; DNA: TGCGCCAGCAGCCTAGCGGGCCCGGAAGATGAGCAGTTCTTC; CDR3: CASSLAGPEDEQFF
J: TRBJ1-2; D: -; V: TRBV6-1; size: few; DNA: TGTGCCAGCAAAGGGCAGTATGGCTACACCTTC; CDR3: CASKGQYGYTF
J: TRBJ2-4; D: -; V: TRBV12-3/TRBV12-4; size: -; DNA: TGTGCCAGCAGCCATCGGACTTTC; CDR3: CASSHRTF
J: TRBJ2-2; D: TRBD1; V: TRBV18; size: few; DNA: TGTGCCAGCTCATCCCAATACCCCGGGACAGGGGGCCCCGGGGAGCTGTTTTTT; CDR3: CASSSQYPGTGGPGELFF
J: TRBJ2-1; D: -; V: TRBV7-3; size: -; DNA: TGTGCCAGCAGCCACGCGGGACAGTCCTACAATGAGCAGTTCTTC; CDR3: CASSHAGQSYNEQFF
J: TRBJ2-7; D: -; V: TRBV24-1; size: -; DNA: TGTGCCACCAGTGATTTGGGGTTCACATCTGTCAATGAGCAGTACTTC; CDR3: CATSDLGFTSVNEQYF
J: TRBJ2-1; D: TRBD2; V: TRBV7-2; size: many; DNA: TGTGCCAGCAGCAGCGGACTAGTTGGGTACAATGAGCAGTTCTTC; CDR3: CASSSGLVGYNEQFF
J: TRBJ1-1; D: -; V: TRBV11-2; size: few; DNA: TGTGCCAGCAGCTTGGATGGACCGAACACTGAAGCTTTCTTT; CDR3: CASSLDGPNTEAFF
J: TRBJ2-5; D: -; V: TRBV20-1; size: -; DNA: TGCAGTGCTAGAGATTTAGTCGGGAGTAGGGAGACCCAGTACTTC; CDR3: CSARDLVGSRETQYF
J: TRBJ2-7; D: -; V: TRBV6-1; size: many; DNA: TGTGCCAGCAGTGAAACGGGAGAGGGCTACGAGCAGTACTTC; CDR3: CASSETGEGYEQYF
J: TRBJ1-5; D: -; V: TRBV7-4; size: -; DNA: TGTGCCAGCAGCTCCCAAAACGGAGCAGATAATCAGCCCCAGCATTTT; CDR3: CASSSQNGADNQPQHF
J: TRBJ2-3; D: -; V: TRBV19; size: many; DNA: TGTGCCAGTTCTCGGGGAGTCACAGATACGCAGTATTTT; CDR3: CASSRGVTDTQYF
J: TRBJ1-1; D: TRBD1; V: TRBV7-2; size: many; DNA: TGTGCCAGCAGCGCCGACAGGGCCGGCACTGAAGCTTTCTTT; CDR3: CASSADRAGTEAFF
J: TRBJ2-5; D: TRBD2; V: TRBV5-1; size: -; DNA: TGCGCCAGCAGCGCCGCCGGGACTAGCGGCCAAGAGACCCAGTACTTC; CDR3: CASSAAGTSGQETQYF
J: TRBJ2-7; D: -; V: TRBV11-2; size: -; DNA: TGTGCCAGCAGCTTAGGGCTTGGGGCAGGAAGAGTCTACAATGAGCAGTACTTC; CDR3: CASSLGLGAGRVYNEQYF
J: TRBJ2-1; D: TRBD2; V: TRBV6-5; size: -; DNA: TGCGCCAGCAGGGCGGGAGACGGCACAGATACGCAGTTCTTC; CDR3: CASRAGDGTDTQFF
J: TRBJ1-1; D: -; V: TRBV6-1; size: -; DNA: TGTGCCAGCAGCTTTACCAGGCAGAACACTGAAGCTTTCTTT; CDR3: CASSFTRQNTEAFF
J: TRBJ2-1; D: TRBD2; V: TRBV5-4; size: -; DNA: TGTGCCAGCAGCCGCGGGCTGGTGGCTAGCGGGTCTGGGAATGAGCAGTTCTTC; CDR3: CASSRGLVASGSGNEQFF
J: TRBJ2-7; D: -; V: TRBV7-3; size: -; DNA: TGTGCCAGCAGCTTTGGACCACTGGCCTACGAGCAGTACTTC; CDR3: CASSFGPLAYEQYF
J: TRBJ2-4; D: TRBD2; V: TRBV28; size: -; DNA: TGTGCCGAGCGGGGTGGGAACATTCAGTACTTC; CDR3: CAERGGNIQYF
J: TRBJ2-7; D: TRBD1; V: TRBV7-3; size: -; DNA: TGTGCCAGCAGCTTGGGACAGGGGGGATCCTACGAGCAGTACTTC; CDR3: CASSLGQGGSYEQYF
J: TRBJ2-1; D: TRBD2; V: TRBV7-8; size: -; DNA: TGTGCCAGCAGCTTATTGGCTAGCGGACACAATGAGCAGTTCTTC; CDR3: CASSLLASGHNEQFF
J: TRBJ1-1; D: -; V: TRBV12-5; size: many; DNA: TGTGCTAGTGGTTTGTTTGAGGGGTGGGGCACTGAAGCTTTCTTT; CDR3: CASGLFEGWGTEAFF
J: TRBJ1-5; D: -; V: TRBV4-1; size: many; DNA: TGCGCCAGCAGCCAAGTCACCGGTAGCAATCAGCCCCAGCATTTT; CDR3: CASSQVTGSNQPQHF
J: TRBJ2-1; D: TRBD2; V: TRBV19; size: -; DNA: TGTGCCAGTAGCGGGAGGTCCTACAATGAGCAGTTCTTC; CDR3: CASSGRSYNEQFF